This paragraph reports one T cell receptor beta chain. This specimen belongs to a study of T cells expressing NK-cell markers. Germline lookup yields CDR1 SQVTM and CDR2 ANQGSEA. The CDR3 contains 16 residues. Reprocessing the 5' RACE reads, TCRdb reports a single entry for every CDR3 protein and omits DNA. The data include about 120,000 distinct CDR3 sequences; the top ten clones carry around a sixth. This receptor was taken from a woman between 18 and 70 years old in good health. This chain connects TRBV29-1 to TRBJ2-1; lacking DNA, the TRBD2 call made by TCRdb goes unchecked. The sample consisted of blood T cells: a sorted CD56 or NKG2C T cell subset, CD4+ or CD8+ T cells, or bulk PBMC T cells (not recorded which). CDR3 in amino acids: CSVEGLAPQGGNEQFF.